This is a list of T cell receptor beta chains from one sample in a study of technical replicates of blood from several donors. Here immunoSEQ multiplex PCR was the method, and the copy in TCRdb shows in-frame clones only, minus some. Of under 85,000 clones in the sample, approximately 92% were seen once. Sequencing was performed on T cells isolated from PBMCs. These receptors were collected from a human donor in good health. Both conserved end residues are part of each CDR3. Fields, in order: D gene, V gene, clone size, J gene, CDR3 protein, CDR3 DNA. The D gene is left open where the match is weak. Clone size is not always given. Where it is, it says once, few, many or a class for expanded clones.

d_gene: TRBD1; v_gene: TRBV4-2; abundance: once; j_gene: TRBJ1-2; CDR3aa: CASSQETRQGSGGYTF; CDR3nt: TGTGCCAGCAGCCAAGAAACCCGACAGGGGAGCGGCGGCTACACCTTC
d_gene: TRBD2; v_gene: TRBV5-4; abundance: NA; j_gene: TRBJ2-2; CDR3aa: CASSPRAGGYTGELFF; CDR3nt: TGTGCCAGCAGCCCTAGGGCGGGAGGGTACACCGGGGAGCTGTTTTTT
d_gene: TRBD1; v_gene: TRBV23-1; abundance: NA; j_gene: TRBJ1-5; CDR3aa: CAIRSGTGELRSNQPQHF; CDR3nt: TGCGCCATCCGTTCCGGGACAGGGGAGTTAAGGAGCAATCAGCCCCAGCATTTT
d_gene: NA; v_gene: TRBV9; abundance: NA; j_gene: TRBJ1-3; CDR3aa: CASSVAQGNTIYF; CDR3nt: TGTGCCAGCAGCGTAGCACAGGGAAACACCATATATTTT
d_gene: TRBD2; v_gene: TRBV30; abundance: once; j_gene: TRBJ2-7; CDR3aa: CAWSASGRYEQYF; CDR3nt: TGTGCCTGGAGTGCTAGCGGGAGATACGAGCAGTACTTC
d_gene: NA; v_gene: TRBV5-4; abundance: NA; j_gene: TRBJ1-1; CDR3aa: CASSHPLNRGYTEAFF; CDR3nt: TGTGCCAGCAGCCATCCCCTAAATAGGGGGTACACTGAAGCTTTCTTT
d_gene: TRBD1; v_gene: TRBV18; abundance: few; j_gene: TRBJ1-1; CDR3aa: CASSPDRVGTEAFF; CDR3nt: TGTGCCAGCTCACCTGACAGGGTAGGGACTGAAGCTTTCTTT
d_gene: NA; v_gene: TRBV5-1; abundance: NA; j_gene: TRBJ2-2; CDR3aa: CASSFEGGAVTGELFF; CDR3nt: TGCGCCAGCAGCTTTGAAGGGGGGGCGGTCACCGGGGAGCTGTTTTTT
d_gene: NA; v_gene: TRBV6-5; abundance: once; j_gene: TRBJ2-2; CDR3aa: CASRELPNTGELFF; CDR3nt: TGTGCCAGCAGGGAGTTACCGAACACCGGGGAGCTGTTTTTT
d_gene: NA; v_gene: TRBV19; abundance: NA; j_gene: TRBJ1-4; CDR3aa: CASRRWTNNEKLFF; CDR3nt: TGTGCCAGTAGACGGTGGACAAATAATGAAAAACTGTTTTTT
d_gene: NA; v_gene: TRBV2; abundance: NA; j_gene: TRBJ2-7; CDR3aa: CASSESGEQYF; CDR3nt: TGTGCCAGCAGTGAATCGGGGGAGCAGTACTTC
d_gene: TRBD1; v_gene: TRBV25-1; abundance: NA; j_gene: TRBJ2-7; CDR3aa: CASGQGRNEQYF; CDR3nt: TGTGCCAGTGGACAGGGGAGGAACGAGCAGTACTTC
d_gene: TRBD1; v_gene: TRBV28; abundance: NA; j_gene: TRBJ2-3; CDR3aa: CASSRPGQGVTDTQYF; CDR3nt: TGTGCCAGCAGTAGGCCGGGGCAGGGGGTCACAGATACGCAGTATTTT
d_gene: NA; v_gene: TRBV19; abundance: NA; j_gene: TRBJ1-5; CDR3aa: CASSRGQPQHF; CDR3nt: TGTGCCAGTAGTAGAGGCCAGCCCCAGCATTTT
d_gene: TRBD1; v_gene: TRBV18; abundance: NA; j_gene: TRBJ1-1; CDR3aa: CASSQSTGMNTEAFF; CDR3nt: TGTGCCAGCTCACAATCGACAGGGATGAACACTGAAGCTTTCTTT
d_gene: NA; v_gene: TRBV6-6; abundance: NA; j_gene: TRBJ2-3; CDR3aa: CASSSQADTQYF; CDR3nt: TGTGCCAGCAGTTCTCAGGCAGATACGCAGTATTTT
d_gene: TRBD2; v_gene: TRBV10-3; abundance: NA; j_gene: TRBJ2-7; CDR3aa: CAISVVSSGSYEQYF; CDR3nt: TGTGCCATCAGTGTCGTGTCTAGCGGATCCTACGAGCAGTACTTC
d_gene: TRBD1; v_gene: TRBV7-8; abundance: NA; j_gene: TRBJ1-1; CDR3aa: CASSLAQTGAEAFF; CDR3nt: TGTGCCAGCAGCTTAGCGCAGACAGGGGCTGAAGCTTTCTTT
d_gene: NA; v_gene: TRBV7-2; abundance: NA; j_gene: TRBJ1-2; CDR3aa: CASSPQANYGYTF; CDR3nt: TGTGCCAGCAGCCCACAGGCAAACTATGGCTACACCTTC
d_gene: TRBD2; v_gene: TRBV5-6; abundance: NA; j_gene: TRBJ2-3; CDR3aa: CASRFGLAGYTDTQYF; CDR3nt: TGTGCCAGCAGATTTGGACTAGCGGGTTACACAGATACGCAGTATTTT
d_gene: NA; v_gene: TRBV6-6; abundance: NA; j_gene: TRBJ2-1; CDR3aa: CASSYGVNEQFF; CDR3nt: TGTGCCAGCAGTTACGGAGTCAATGAGCAGTTCTTC
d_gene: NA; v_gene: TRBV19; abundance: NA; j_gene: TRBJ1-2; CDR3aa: CASSIGETGISYGYTF; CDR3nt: TGTGCCAGTAGTATAGGAGAGACAGGAATCTCCTATGGCTACACCTTC
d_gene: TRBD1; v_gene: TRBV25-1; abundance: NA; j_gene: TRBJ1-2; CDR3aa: CASSKLLGQADGYTF; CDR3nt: TGTGCCAGCAGTAAACTACTAGGACAGGCGGATGGCTACACCTTC
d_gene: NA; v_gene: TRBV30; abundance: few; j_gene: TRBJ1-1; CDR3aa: CAWSATAFGDGAFF; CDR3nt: TGTGCCTGGAGTGCTACAGCATTCGGTGACGGAGCTTTCTTT
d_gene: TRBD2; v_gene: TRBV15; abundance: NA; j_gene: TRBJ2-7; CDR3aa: CATSPRGLASSYEQYF; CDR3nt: TGTGCCACCAGCCCAAGGGGACTAGCCAGCTCCTACGAGCAGTACTTC
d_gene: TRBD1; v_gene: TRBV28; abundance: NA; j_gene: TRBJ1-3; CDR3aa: CASSRLGTGAGNTIYF; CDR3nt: TGTGCCAGCAGCCGCCTTGGGACAGGGGCCGGAAACACCATATATTTT
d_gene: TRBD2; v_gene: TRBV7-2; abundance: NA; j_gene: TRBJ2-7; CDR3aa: CASSSLQTSGIVNEQYF; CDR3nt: TGTGCCAGCAGCTCACTTCAAACTAGCGGGATTGTGAACGAGCAGTACTTC
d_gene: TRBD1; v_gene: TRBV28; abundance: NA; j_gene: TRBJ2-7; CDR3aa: CASSLPPRGQGAYEQYF; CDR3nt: TGTGCCAGCAGTCTACCCCCGAGGGGACAGGGGGCCTACGAGCAGTACTTC
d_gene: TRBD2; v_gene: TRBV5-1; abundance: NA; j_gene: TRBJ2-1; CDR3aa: CASSFTSGAYNEQFF; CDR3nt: TGCGCCAGCAGCTTTACTAGCGGAGCCTACAATGAGCAGTTCTTC
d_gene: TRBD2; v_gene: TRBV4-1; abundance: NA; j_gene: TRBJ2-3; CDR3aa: CASSPSPLLAGGADTQYF; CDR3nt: TGCGCCAGCAGCCCATCCCCCCTACTAGCGGGAGGGGCAGATACGCAGTATTTT
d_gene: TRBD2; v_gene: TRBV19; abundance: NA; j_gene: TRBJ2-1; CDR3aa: CASTEQASGSVEQFF; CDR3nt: TGTGCCAGTACCGAACAGGCTAGCGGGAGTGTTGAGCAGTTCTTC
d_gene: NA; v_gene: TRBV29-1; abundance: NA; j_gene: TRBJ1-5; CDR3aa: CSVEGGDSNQPQHF; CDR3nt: TGCAGCGTCGAGGGAGGGGACAGCAATCAGCCCCAGCATTTT
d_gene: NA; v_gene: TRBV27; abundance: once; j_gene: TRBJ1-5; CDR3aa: CASSYNSNQPQHF; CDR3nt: TGTGCCAGCAGTTACAATAGCAATCAGCCCCAGCATTTT
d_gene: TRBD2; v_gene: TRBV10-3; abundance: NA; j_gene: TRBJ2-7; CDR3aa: CAISEPGTSGRDTYEQYF; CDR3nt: TGTGCCATCAGTGAACCCGGGACTAGCGGGAGGGATACCTACGAGCAGTACTTC